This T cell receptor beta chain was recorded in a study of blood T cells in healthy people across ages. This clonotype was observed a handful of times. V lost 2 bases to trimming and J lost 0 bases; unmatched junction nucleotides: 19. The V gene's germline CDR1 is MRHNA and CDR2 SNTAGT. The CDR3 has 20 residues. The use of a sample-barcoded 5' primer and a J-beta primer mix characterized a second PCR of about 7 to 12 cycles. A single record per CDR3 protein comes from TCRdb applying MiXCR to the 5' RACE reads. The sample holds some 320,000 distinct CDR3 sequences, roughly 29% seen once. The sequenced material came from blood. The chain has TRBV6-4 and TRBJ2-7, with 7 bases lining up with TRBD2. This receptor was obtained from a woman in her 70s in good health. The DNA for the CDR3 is TGTGCCAGCAGTGACAAGGTTAGAGCGGGGACTGGAGTTCCCTCCTACGAGCAGTACTTC. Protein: CASSDKVRAGTGVPSYEQYF.